This T cell receptor (beta chain) was captured in a study of cytomegalovirus exposure and HLA in healthy donors. Study at large: The roughly 120 validation repertoires matched the roughly 630 first-cohort repertoires in platform, a later analysis reported.

Study results and limitations: Listed as cytomegalovirus-associated were 150 to 200 TCR beta chains. Most TCR sequences showed up rarely, but some public TCRs showed up in many donors. The classifier was said to identify cytomegalovirus status with high specificity and sensitivity.

As to this clone: As yet, its antigen is unknown.

The protocol was immunoSEQ multiplex PCR, while the TCRdb copy is restricted to in-frame clones and leaves out a portion. Seen here are hundreds of thousands of clones, 90% observed once, and the top ten hold around 3.1%. The sequenced sample was PBMCs. This receptor was identified in a young woman in good health and CMV-seronegative.

CDR3 nucleotides: TGCAGCGTCTTGGACAGGGGCCCCTACAATGAGCAGTTCTTC. This gives the protein CSVLDRGPYNEQFF. V usage is TRBV29-1 and J usage is TRBJ2-1; 9 nucleotides align to TRBD1. V lost 6 bases and J lost 2; bases outside the gene matches: 5. This CDR3 has 14 amino acids. Germline CDR1 reads SQVTM; CDR2 reads ANQGSEA.